The 20 T cell receptor beta chains below come from one sample, sequenced in a study of blood T cell repertoires in COVID-19. Generated by immunoSEQ multiplex PCR, the TCRdb table keeps only in-frame clones and is missing some. Here the sample spans 200,000 to 300,000 clones, roughly 90% being singletons. The sequencing input was peripheral blood. The receptors were sampled from a man between 60 and 70 years old who had recovered from COVID-19.

The rearrangement links TRBV3-1 (or the pseudogene TRBV3-2) to TRBJ2-3, with TRBD2 identical over 9 bases. V lost 8 bases to trimming and J lost 2 bases; unmatched junction nucleotides: 5. In germline, CDR1 is LGHDT, CDR2 YNNKEL (reference sequence). The CDR3 length is 14 residues. The CDR3 loop reads CASRSSGATDTQYF. CDR3 coding DNA: TGTGCCAGCCGGTCTAGCGGGGCCACAGATACGCAGTATTTT.

The chain is built from TRBV5-8 and TRBJ1-1; D not resolved. The CDR3 runs to 15 residues. The germline V gene encodes CDR1 SGHTS and CDR2 YDEGEE. V lost 0 bases and J lost 0, with 9 bases in between. The CDR3 DNA reads TGTGCCAGCAGCTTGGTTCGCGGAGTGAACACTGAAGCTTTCTTT. The encoded protein is CASSLVRGVNTEAFF.

V and J are TRBV5-1 and TRBJ2-7; possible D gene TRBD1, 6 bases. Germline assignment: CDR1 SGHRS and CDR2 YFSETQ. Deletions cut 4 bases from V and 0 bases from J, with 11 bases between. The length of the CDR3 is 14 residues. CDR3 coding DNA: TGCGCCAGCAGCCTCCAGGGGAGCTCCTACGAGCAGTACTTC. This codes for CASSLQGSSYEQYF.

The chain links TRBV2 to TRBJ2-5; TRBD2 might be the D (7 bases). From germline, CDR1 is SNHLY and CDR2 FYNNEI. The V end lost 5 bases, the J end lost 4 bases, and 17 bases lay between the germline ends. This CDR3 has 15 amino acids. CDR3 in amino acids: CASSLGRGLGETQYF. Here the CDR3 DNA reads TGTGCCAGCAGTCTCGGGCGGGGGCTCGGAGAGACCCAGTACTTC.

This sequence joins TRBV4-2 and TRBJ2-7, with D perhaps TRBD1 (6 bases). Germline V gives CDR1 LGHNA, CDR2 YNFKEQ. The V end lost 0 bases, the J end lost 3 bases, and 12 bases lay between the germline ends. The CDR3 covers 15 residues. The CDR3 DNA follows: TGTGCCAGCAGCCAAGACGGGACAACGAACTACGAGCAGTACTTC. Translating gives CASSQDGTTNYEQYF.

This chain connects TRBV2 to TRBJ2-1, with D maybe TRBD2 (5 bases). Per the germline V gene, CDR1 is SNHLY and CDR2 is FYNNEI. Trimming stripped 3 bases from V and 6 bases from J, with 12 bases between. This CDR3 is 14 amino acids long. The CDR3 DNA sequence: TGTGCCAGCAGTGATAAGGCTAGCCTCAATGAGCAGTTCTTC. The encoded protein is CASSDKASLNEQFF. The full variable domain, completed using reference TRBV2 and TRBJ2-1, is EPEVTQTPSHQVTQMGQEVILRCVPISNHLYFYWYRQILGQKVEFLVSFYNNEISEKSEIFDDQFSVERPDGSNFTLKIRSTKLEDSAMYFCASSDKASLNEQFFGPGTRLTVL.

The CDR3 sequence: CASSEVRGQDYNEQFF. The CDR3 DNA sequence: TGTGCCAGCAGTGAAGTGAGGGGACAGGATTACAATGAGCAGTTCTTC. The chain employs TRBV2 and TRBJ2-1; 8 nucleotides align to TRBD1. Germline assignment: CDR1 SNHLY and CDR2 FYNNEI. The CDR3 has 16 amino acids. With V trimmed by 1 base and J by 4 bases, 6 bases remained unmatched.

This sequence joins TRBV25-1 and TRBJ2-7; 9 nucleotides match TRBD1. The germline CDR1 and CDR2 sequences are MGHDK and SYGVNS. J lost 6 bases, V lost 4 bases, and 7 bases had no gene match. This CDR3 spans 14 amino acids. Here the CDR3 DNA reads TGTGCCAGCAGTGGCGGGGGACAGGGCCTCGAGCAGTACTTC. The encoded protein is CASSGGGQGLEQYF.

This rearrangement joins TRBV6-6 to TRBJ1-1, with D uncertain. Germline assignment: CDR1 MNHNY and CDR2 SVGAGI (reference sequence). V shed 10 bases and J shed 2 bases, with 11 bases lying between them. This CDR3 contains 12 residues. DNA of the CDR3: TGTGCCACCCAACGGGGAAACACTGAAGCTTTCTTT. It translates to CATQRGNTEAFF.

J is TRBJ1-6 and V is TRBV4-2; weak D call: TRBD1 (6 bases). The CDR3 runs 16 residues. V was trimmed by 0 bases and J by 9 bases, leaving 15 bases between them. CDR1 and CDR2 (germline): LGHNA, YNFKEQ. The CDR3 spells CASSQEQDQGGSPLHF. The CDR3 DNA follows: TGTGCCAGCAGCCAAGAACAGGACCAAGGGGGTTCACCCCTCCACTTT.

The J gene is TRBJ2-7, the V gene TRBV5-6; possible D gene TRBD1, 5 bases. Germline V gene data show CDR1 as SGHDT and CDR2 as YYEEEE. The CDR3 extends over 15 amino acids. Trimming cost V 3 bases and J 6 bases, with 19 bases left between them. The CDR3 DNA sequence: TGTGCCAGCAGCTATCCAGGGCCAGGTGTTTCCGAGCAGTACTTC. Translating gives CASSYPGPGVSEQYF.

This chain links TRBV3-1 (or the pseudogene TRBV3-2) with TRBJ1-6; a weak D match, TRBD1 (6 bases). This CDR3 is built from 14 residues. The V and J ends lost 1 base and 13 bases respectively, with 14 bases between them. Germline V gene data show CDR1 as LGHDT and CDR2 as YNNKEL (reference sequence). The CDR3 DNA is TGTGCCAGCAGCCAAGGGGACCAGAGGGGGCCCCTCCACTTT. This encodes CASSQGDQRGPLHF.

In nucleotides, the CDR3 is TGCAGCGCGACCGGACAGTCGGCCACCGGGGAGCTGTTTTTT. Its protein is CSATGQSATGELFF. J is TRBJ2-2 and V is TRBV29-1; a possible D gene is TRBD1 (6 bases). V gave up 7 bases and J gave up 4 bases, with 16 bases separating them. The CDR3 contains 14 residues. The germline CDR1 and CDR2 sequences are SQVTM and ANQGSEA.

The rearrangement joins TRBV18 to TRBJ1-1; D not resolved. This CDR3 has 13 residues. Germline loops: CDR1 KGHSH, CDR2 LQKENI. Trimming pared 3 bases from V and 3 bases from J, leaving 8 bases between. CDR3 protein: CASSPERDTEAFF. In nucleotides, the CDR3 is TGTGCCAGCTCACCGGAGCGGGACACTGAAGCTTTCTTT.

The genes are TRBV14 and TRBJ1-2; TRBD1 is a possible D gene (6 bases). V was shortened by 2 bases and J by 8 bases, with 12 bases between the two germline ends. CDR1 SGHDN and CDR2 FVKESK come from the germline V gene. The CDR3 consists of 13 residues. CDR3 residues: CASSQQGLGGYTF. In DNA form, the CDR3 reads TGTGCCAGCAGCCAACAGGGGCTGGGCGGCTACACCTTC.

The chain uses TRBV6-6 and TRBJ1-5; 8 bases agree with TRBD1. This CDR3 spans 14 amino acids. Trimming cost V 2 bases and J 8 bases; bases outside gene matches: 5. The germline V gene has CDR1 MNHNY and CDR2 SVGAGI (reference sequence). The CDR3 spells CASSYGQGREPQHF. Here the CDR3 DNA reads TGTGCCAGCAGTTACGGACAGGGCCGAGAGCCCCAGCATTTT.

This chain links TRBV30 with TRBJ2-3, with 16 nucleotides matching TRBD2. The germline V gene encodes CDR1 GTSNPN and CDR2 SVGIG (reference sequence). The CDR3 spans 14 residues. J lost 4 bases, V lost 8 bases, and 3 bases had no gene match. CDR3 sequence: CAGTSGGAPDTQYF. The CDR3 DNA is TGTGCCGGGACTAGCGGGGGGGCCCCAGATACGCAGTATTTT.

The rearrangement uses TRBV2 and TRBJ2-5; D is possibly TRBD2 (6 bases). The CDR3 covers 12 residues. The germline V gene encodes CDR1 SNHLY and CDR2 FYNNEI. Trimming left V 8 bases short and J 4 bases short, with 11 bases between. CDR3 loop: CASPEGAETQYF. The CDR3 coding sequence is TGTGCCAGCCCGGAGGGAGCAGAGACCCAGTACTTC.

This chain links TRBV12-5 with TRBJ1-2; D may be TRBD1 (6 bases). Trimming took off 0 bases at V and 4 bases at J, with 12 bases between the two ends. The V gene's germline CDR1 is LGHNT and CDR2 FRNRAP. The CDR3 runs to 15 residues. The chain's CDR3 is CASGLVLRGIYGYTF. The CDR3 region has the DNA TGTGCTAGTGGTTTGGTACTTAGGGGGATCTATGGCTACACCTTC.

The V and J genes are TRBV11-2 and TRBJ1-4; 10 bases are shared with TRBD1. CDR3 length: 14 amino acids. The germline gives CDR1 SGHAT, CDR2 FQNNGV. V shed 3 bases, J shed 7 bases, and the junction held 2 bases outside the gene matches. CDR3 amino acids: CASSFDRGREKLFF. The CDR3 DNA is TGTGCCAGCAGCTTCGACAGGGGGCGTGAAAAACTGTTTTTT. Full variable domain (rest looked up from reference TRBV11-2 and TRBJ1-4): EAGVAQSPRYKIIEKRQSVAFWCNPISGHATLYWYQQILGQGPKLLIQFQNNGVVDDSQLPKDRFSAERLKGVDSTLKIQPAKLEDSAVYLCASSFDRGREKLFFGSGTQLSVL.